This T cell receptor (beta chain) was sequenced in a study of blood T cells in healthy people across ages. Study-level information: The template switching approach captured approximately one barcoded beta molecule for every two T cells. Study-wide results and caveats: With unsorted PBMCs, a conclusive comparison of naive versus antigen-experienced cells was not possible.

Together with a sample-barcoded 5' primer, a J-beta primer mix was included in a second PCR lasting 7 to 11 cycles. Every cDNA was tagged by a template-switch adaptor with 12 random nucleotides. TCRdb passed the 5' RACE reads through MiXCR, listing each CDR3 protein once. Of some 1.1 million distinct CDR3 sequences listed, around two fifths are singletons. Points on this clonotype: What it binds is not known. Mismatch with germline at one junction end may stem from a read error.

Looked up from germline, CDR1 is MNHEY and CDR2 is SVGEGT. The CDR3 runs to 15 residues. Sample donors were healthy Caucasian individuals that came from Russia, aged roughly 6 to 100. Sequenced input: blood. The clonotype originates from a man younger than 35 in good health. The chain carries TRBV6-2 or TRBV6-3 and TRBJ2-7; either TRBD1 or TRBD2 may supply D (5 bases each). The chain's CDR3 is CVSRSDRDGDNEQYF. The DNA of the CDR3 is TGTGTCAGCAGAAGCGACCGGGACGGAGACAATGAGCAGTACTTC.